This T cell receptor (beta chain) was recorded in a study of T cell responses to AZD1222 COVID-19 vaccine. Study-wide findings and caveats: Spike as a whole was targeted by vaccine-associated CD4 TCRs, dominant at 160-218 and 743-854. All repertoire sampling was performed exclusively after the peak T cell response. Clonal diversity may have been underestimated in mostly white British donors.

Turning to this clone: Its antigen is not identified.

Germline-derived CDR1 and CDR2 are GTSNPN and SVGIG (reference sequence). This CDR3 spans 14 amino acids. The V and J ends lost 2 bases and 7 bases respectively, with 12 bases between them. The table came from immunoSEQ multiplex PCR; TCRdb's copy has only in-frame clones and leaves some out. The sample holds roughly 200,000 clones; about 89% are singletons and the top ten take around 1.6%. This TCR derives from an adult who received the AZD1222 COVID-19 vaccine. The sequences come from peripheral blood, collected 28 days after the second AZD1222 dose. This rearrangement joins TRBV30 to TRBJ1-6, with a weak D call TRBD1 (5 bases). CDR3 DNA: TGTGCCTGGAGTTCATCTTGGGGCAATTCACCCCTCCACTTT. Residues: CAWSSSWGNSPLHF.